Sequencing of this T cell receptor (beta chain) was carried out in a study of blood T cell repertoires in COVID-19. Whole-study context: Samples of COVID-19 (acute and convalescent) were obtained from the United States, Italy and Spain.

Profiled with immunoSEQ multiplex PCR; TCRdb holds only in-frame clones, not every one. The sample yields about 220,000 clones, 90% seen once. The participants were between roughly 18 and 100 years old and came from under 25 US areas. Cohort assignment relied on participant-reported clinical history. Participants classified as exposed had met a COVID-19 case within 2 weeks before study entry. The CDR3 has 21 residues. The clonotype comes from a young man who had been exposed to COVID-19. The chain has TRBV12-2 and TRBJ1-2; the D segment call TRBD1 is taken from the table without a DNA check. TRBV12-2 counts as a pseudogene. Source material: PBMCs or T cells enriched from blood (not recorded which). CDR3 amino acids: CASRPETGPDRGRWENYGYTF. CDR3 coding DNA: TGTGCAAGTCGCCCCGAGACCGGGCCTGACAGGGGGCGCTGGGAAAACTATGGCTACACCTTC.